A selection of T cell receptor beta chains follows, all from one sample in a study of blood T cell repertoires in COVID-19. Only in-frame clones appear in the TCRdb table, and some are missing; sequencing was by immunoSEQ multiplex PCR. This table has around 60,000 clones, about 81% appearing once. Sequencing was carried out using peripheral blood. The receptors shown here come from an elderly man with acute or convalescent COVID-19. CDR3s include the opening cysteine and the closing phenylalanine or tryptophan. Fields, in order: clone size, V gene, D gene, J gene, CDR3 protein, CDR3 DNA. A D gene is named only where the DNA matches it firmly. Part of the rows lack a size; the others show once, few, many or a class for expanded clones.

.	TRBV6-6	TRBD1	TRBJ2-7	CASSYVRGQEHF	TGTGCCAGCAGTTACGTAAGGGGGCAGGAGCACTTC
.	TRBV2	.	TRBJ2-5	CASSALTTGKETQYF	TGTGCCAGCAGCGCATTAACAACCGGGAAGGAGACCCAGTACTTC
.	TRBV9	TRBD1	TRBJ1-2	CASSAPYRGANYGYTF	TGTGCCAGCAGCGCACCGTACAGGGGAGCTAACTATGGCTACACCTTC
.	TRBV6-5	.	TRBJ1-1	CASSYREFSTEAFF	TGTGCCAGCAGTTACAGGGAGTTTAGCACTGAAGCTTTCTTT
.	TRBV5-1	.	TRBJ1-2	CASSDGQSFNYGYTF	TGCGCCAGCAGCGATGGCCAGTCTTTTAACTATGGCTACACCTTC
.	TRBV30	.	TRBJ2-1	CAWSVRGLDSYNEQFF	TGTGCCTGGAGTGTAAGGGGCCTAGACTCCTACAATGAGCAGTTCTTC
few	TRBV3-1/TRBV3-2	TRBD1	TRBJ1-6	CASRQGDSPLHF	TGTGCCAGCAGACAGGGGGATTCACCCCTCCACTTT
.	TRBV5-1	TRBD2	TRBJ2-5	CASSFSGLAGVETQYF	TGCGCCAGCAGCTTCTCTGGACTAGCGGGGGTAGAGACCCAGTACTTC
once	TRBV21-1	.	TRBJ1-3	CASSRRQGRAGNTIYF	TGTGCCAGCAGCAGAAGACAGGGGAGGGCTGGAAACACCATATATTTT
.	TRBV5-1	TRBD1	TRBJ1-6	CASSLSGQNYNSPLHF	TGCGCCAGCAGCTTGTCGGGACAGAACTATAATTCACCCCTCCACTTT
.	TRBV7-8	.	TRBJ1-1	CASSLVRGGIRVTEAFF	TGTGCCAGCAGCTTAGTTAGGGGGGGGATTCGGGTCACTGAAGCTTTCTTT
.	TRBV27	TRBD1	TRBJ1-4	CASSSAGTAIYEKLFF	TGTGCCAGCAGTTCCGCCGGGACAGCAATTTATGAAAAACTGTTTTTT
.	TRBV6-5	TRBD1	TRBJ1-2	CASSSGQGYGYTF	TGTGCCAGCAGTTCCGGACAGGGGTATGGCTACACCTTC
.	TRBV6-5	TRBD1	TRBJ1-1	CASITYWDRSTEAFF	TGTGCCAGCATCACATATTGGGACAGGAGCACTGAAGCTTTCTTT
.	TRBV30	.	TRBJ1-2	CAWRPRSHRSGYGYTF	TGTGCCTGGAGGCCCCGAAGTCACAGGTCTGGCTATGGCTACACCTTC
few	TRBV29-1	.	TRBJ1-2	CSAGQDGYTF	TGCAGCGCGGGACAAGATGGCTACACCTTC
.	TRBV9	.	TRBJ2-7	CASSANRKSEQYF	TGTGCCAGCAGCGCCAACAGGAAAAGCGAGCAGTACTTC
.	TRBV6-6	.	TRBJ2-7	CASSYPGGSYEQYF	TGTGCCAGCAGTTACCCCGGGGGTAGCTACGAGCAGTACTTC
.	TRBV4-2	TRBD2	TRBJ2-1	CASSQQETSGGDNEQFF	TGTGCCAGCAGCCAGCAAGAAACGAGCGGGGGAGATAATGAGCAGTTCTTC
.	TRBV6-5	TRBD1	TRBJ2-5	CASRDSDRGWETQYF	TGTGCCAGCAGGGATTCTGACAGGGGTTGGGAGACCCAGTACTTC
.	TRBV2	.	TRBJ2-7	CASSAGSLAYEQYF	TGTGCCAGCAGTGCAGGATCTCTAGCTTACGAGCAGTACTTC
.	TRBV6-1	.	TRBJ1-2	CASSEGGPNYGYTF	TGTGCCAGCAGTGAGGGGGGACCAAACTATGGCTACACCTTC
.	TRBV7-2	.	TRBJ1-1	CASSQGAPEAFF	TGTGCCAGCAGCCAAGGAGCCCCTGAAGCTTTCTTT
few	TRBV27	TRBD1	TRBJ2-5	CASSLTGQGLSQYF	TGTGCCAGCAGTCTAACGGGACAGGGGTTGTCCCAGTACTTC
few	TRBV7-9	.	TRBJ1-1	CASSEGDEAFF	TGTGCCAGCAGCGAAGGAGATGAAGCTTTCTTT
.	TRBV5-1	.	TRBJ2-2	CASSLAGQNTGELFF	TGCGCCAGCAGCTTGGCAGGGCAGAACACCGGGGAGCTGTTTTTT
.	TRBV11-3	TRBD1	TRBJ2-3	CASSLGGQGTDTQYF	TGTGCCAGCAGCTTAGGGGGACAGGGTACAGATACGCAGTATTTT
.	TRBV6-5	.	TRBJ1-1	CASRETGVNTEAFF	TGTGCCAGCAGAGAGACAGGAGTGAACACTGAAGCTTTCTTT
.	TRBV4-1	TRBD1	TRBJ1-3	CASSQVDGTGGSGNTIYF	TGCGCCAGCAGCCAAGTAGACGGGACAGGGGGCAGTGGAAACACCATATATTTT
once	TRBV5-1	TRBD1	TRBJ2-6	CASSSRTGVGANVLTF	TGCGCCAGCAGCTCCCGTACAGGGGTTGGGGCCAACGTCCTGACTTTC
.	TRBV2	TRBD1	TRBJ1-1	CASRGDRVTEAFF	TGTGCCAGCAGGGGGGACAGGGTGACTGAAGCTTTCTTT
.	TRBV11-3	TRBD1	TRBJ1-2	CASRGQGDGYTF	TGTGCCAGCAGGGGACAGGGTGATGGCTACACCTTC
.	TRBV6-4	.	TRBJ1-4	CASSVTVNEKLFF	TGTGCCAGCAGTGTAACAGTAAATGAAAAACTGTTTTTT
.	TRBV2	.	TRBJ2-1	CASSEQGLNEQFF	TGTGCCAGCAGTGAACAGGGCCTCAATGAGCAGTTCTTC
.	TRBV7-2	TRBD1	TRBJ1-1	CASSDYRGTEAFF	TGTGCCAGCAGCGATTACAGGGGCACTGAAGCTTTCTTT
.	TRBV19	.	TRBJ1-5	CASSIEAYQPQHF	TGTGCCAGTAGTATAGAGGCATATCAGCCCCAGCATTTT
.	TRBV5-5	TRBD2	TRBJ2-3	CASSFGLAESTDTQYF	TGTGCCAGCAGCTTTGGACTAGCGGAGAGCACAGATACGCAGTATTTT
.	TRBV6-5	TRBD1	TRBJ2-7	CASSSTMGQGLEQYF	TGTGCCAGCAGTTCAACCATGGGACAGGGACTCGAGCAGTACTTC
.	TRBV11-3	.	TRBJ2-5	CASSLGGVQETQYF	TGTGCCAGCAGCTTGGGTGGAGTTCAAGAGACCCAGTACTTC
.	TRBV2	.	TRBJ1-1	CASTAVTVRSRGTGTEAFF	TGTGCCAGCACCGCGGTAACAGTAAGGTCAAGGGGGACGGGCACTGAAGCTTTCTTT
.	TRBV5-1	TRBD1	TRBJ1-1	CASSRGQGDTEAFF	TGCGCCAGCAGCAGGGGACAGGGTGACACTGAAGCTTTCTTT
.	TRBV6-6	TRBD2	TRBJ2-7	CASSPSTSGGSFYEQYF	TGTGCCAGCAGTCCTTCGACTAGCGGGGGGTCCTTCTACGAGCAGTACTTC
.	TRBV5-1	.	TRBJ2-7	CASSAELGPVYEQYF	TGCGCCAGCAGCGCGGAACTAGGACCGGTATACGAGCAGTACTTC
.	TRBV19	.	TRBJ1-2	CAVRTRGQTYGYTF	TGTGCCGTAAGGACTCGTGGACAGACCTATGGCTACACCTTC
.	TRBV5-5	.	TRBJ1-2	CASSPRTGRGNYGYTF	TGTGCCAGCAGCCCCCGTACAGGGAGGGGTAACTATGGCTACACCTTC
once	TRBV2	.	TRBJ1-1	CASSESVNTEAFF	TGTGCCAGCAGTGAGTCTGTGAACACTGAAGCTTTCTTT
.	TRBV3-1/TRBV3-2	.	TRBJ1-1	CASSQAGAAFF	TGTGCCAGCAGCCAAGCAGGGGCGGCTTTCTTT
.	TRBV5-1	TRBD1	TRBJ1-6	CASSMDREYSPLHF	TGCGCCAGCAGCATGGACAGGGAGTATTCACCCCTCCACTTT
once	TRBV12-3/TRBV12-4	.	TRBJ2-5	CASSLFPQETQYF	TGTGCCAGCAGTTTGTTCCCCCAGGAGACCCAGTACTTC
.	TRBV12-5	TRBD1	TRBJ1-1	CASGLVPGQGGNTEAFF	TGTGCTAGTGGTTTGGTACCGGGACAGGGTGGGAACACTGAAGCTTTCTTT
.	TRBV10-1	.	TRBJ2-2	CASSYRATGELFF	TGCGCCAGCAGTTACAGGGCCACCGGGGAGCTGTTTTTT
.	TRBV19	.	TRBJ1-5	CASTGRAGQPQHF	TGTGCCAGTACCGGCAGGGCAGGTCAGCCCCAGCATTTT
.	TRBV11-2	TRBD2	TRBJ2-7	CASSLTSGGTYEQYF	TGTGCCAGCAGCCTAACTAGCGGGGGTACCTACGAGCAGTACTTC